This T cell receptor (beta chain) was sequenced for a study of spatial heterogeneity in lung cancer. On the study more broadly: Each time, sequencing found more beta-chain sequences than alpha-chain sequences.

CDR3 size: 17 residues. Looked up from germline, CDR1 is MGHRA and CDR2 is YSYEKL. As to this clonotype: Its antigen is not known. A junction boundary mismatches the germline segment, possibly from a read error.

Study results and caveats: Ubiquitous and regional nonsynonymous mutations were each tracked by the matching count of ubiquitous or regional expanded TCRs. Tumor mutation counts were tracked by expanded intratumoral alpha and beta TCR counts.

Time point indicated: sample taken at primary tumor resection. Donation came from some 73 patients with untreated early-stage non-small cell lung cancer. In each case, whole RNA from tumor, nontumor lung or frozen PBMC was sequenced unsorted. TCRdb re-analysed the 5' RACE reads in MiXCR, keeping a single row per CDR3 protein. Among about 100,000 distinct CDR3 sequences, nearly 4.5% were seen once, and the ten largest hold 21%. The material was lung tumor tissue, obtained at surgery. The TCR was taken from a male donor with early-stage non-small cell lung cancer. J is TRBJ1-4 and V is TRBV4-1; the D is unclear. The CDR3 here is CAGSQRHWAGENEKLFF. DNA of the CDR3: TGCGCCGGCAGCCAAAGGCATTGGGCAGGCGAAAATGAAAAACTGTTTTTT.